This T cell receptor beta chain was observed in a study of blood T cells in healthy people across ages. The CDR3 runs to 14 residues. CDR1 is MNHNY, CDR2 SVGAGI, per germline (reference sequence). Trimming took off 4 bases at V and 1 base at J, with 10 bases between the two ends. Each donor was a healthy Caucasian individual from Russia, aged roughly 6 to 90. Together with a sample-barcoded 5' primer, a J-beta primer mix was included in a second PCR lasting roughly 6 to 12 cycles. TCRdb reanalysed the 5' RACE reads using MiXCR and keeps one entry per CDR3 protein. The sample has about 600,000 distinct CDR3 sequences; less than 60% are singletons.

Material for sequencing was blood. The clonotype comes from a man older than 75 in good health. The rearrangement joins TRBV6-6 to TRBJ1-1; tentative D call: TRBD1 (5 bases). The CDR3: CASSSPGGNTEAFF. The CDR3 DNA reads TGTGCCAGCAGTTCCCCCGGGGGGAACACTGAAGCTTTCTTT.